A selection of T cell receptor beta chains follows, all from one sample in a study of T cell repertoires in cytomegalovirus infection. TCRdb ran MiXCR on the reads and lists one entry per CDR3 protein. The sample lists some 800,000 distinct CDR3 sequences, 32% seen once, with 9.5% to 15% in the top ten. The antigens these receptors bind are not known. This specimen consisted of cultured CD8+ T cells from PBMCs, obtained from culture after CMV antigen stimulation. The receptor set was obtained from a human donor in good health (CMV status not recorded). Some clones in this sample may be carry-over from other donors' samples. The CDR3 runs from the conserved cysteine through the conserved F or W. A D gene is named only where the DNA matches it firmly. Not all rows give a size; the values are once, few, many and, for expanded clones, a class.

d_gene: TRBD1
abundance: NA
v_gene: TRBV2
j_gene: TRBJ1-2
CDR3aa: CASSDIGDRGYTF
CDR3nt: TGTGCCAGCAGTGATATCGGGGACAGGGGCTACACCTTC

d_gene: NA
abundance: many
v_gene: TRBV2
j_gene: TRBJ2-3
CDR3aa: CASSLQMGGTDTQYF
CDR3nt: TGTGCCAGCAGTCTACAGATGGGGGGAACAGATACGCAGTATTTT

d_gene: NA
abundance: NA
v_gene: TRBV15
j_gene: TRBJ2-1
CDR3aa: CATSRAKGVMGNEQFF
CDR3nt: TGTGCCACCAGCAGAGCTAAGGGGGTTATGGGCAATGAGCAGTTCTTC

d_gene: TRBD2
abundance: NA
v_gene: TRBV20-1
j_gene: TRBJ2-2
CDR3aa: CSARVRLAGVANTGELFF
CDR3nt: TGCAGTGCTAGAGTACGATTAGCGGGGGTGGCGAACACCGGGGAGCTGTTTTTT

d_gene: NA
abundance: few
v_gene: TRBV9
j_gene: TRBJ2-3
CDR3aa: CASSVVGAADTQYF
CDR3nt: TGTGCCAGCAGCGTAGTAGGGGCGGCAGATACGCAGTATTTT

d_gene: NA
abundance: many
v_gene: TRBV7-2
j_gene: TRBJ2-3
CDR3aa: CASSLTGRADTQYF
CDR3nt: TGTGCCAGCAGCTTAACGGGCCGGGCAGATACGCAGTATTTT

d_gene: NA
abundance: NA
v_gene: TRBV19
j_gene: TRBJ2-3
CDR3aa: CASGRRGPPTDTQYF
CDR3nt: TGTGCCAGTGGCCGCAGGGGACCCCCCACAGATACGCAGTATTTT

d_gene: NA
abundance: few
v_gene: TRBV6-9
j_gene: TRBJ1-5
CDR3aa: CASDQPQHF
CDR3nt: TGTGCCAGTGATCAGCCCCAGCATTTT

d_gene: TRBD2
abundance: NA
v_gene: TRBV4-1
j_gene: TRBJ2-3
CDR3aa: CASSQRGLATSTDTQYF
CDR3nt: TGCGCCAGCAGCCAAAGGGGACTAGCGACTAGCACAGATACGCAGTATTTT

d_gene: NA
abundance: NA
v_gene: TRBV6-2/TRBV6-3
j_gene: TRBJ2-6
CDR3aa: CASSKQGLVSTISGANVLTF
CDR3nt: TGTGCCAGCAGTAAACAGGGACTGGTCTCCACAATCTCTGGGGCCAACGTCCTGACTTTC

d_gene: NA
abundance: NA
v_gene: TRBV27
j_gene: TRBJ2-7
CDR3aa: CASSLRGYAYEQYF
CDR3nt: TGTGCCAGCAGTTTAAGGGGCTACGCCTACGAGCAGTACTTC

d_gene: TRBD2
abundance: NA
v_gene: TRBV28
j_gene: TRBJ2-5
CDR3aa: CASSVGDSGAWETQYF
CDR3nt: TGTGCCAGCAGTGTGGGGGATAGCGGGGCGTGGGAGACCCAGTACTTC

d_gene: NA
abundance: NA
v_gene: TRBV4-3
j_gene: TRBJ1-1
CDR3aa: CASSQENSGDLNTEAFF
CDR3nt: TGCGCCAGCAGCCAAGAAAATTCGGGGGATCTTAACACTGAAGCTTTCTTT

d_gene: NA
abundance: NA
v_gene: TRBV29-1
j_gene: TRBJ1-1
CDR3aa: CSVGRLNTEAFF
CDR3nt: TGCAGCGTTGGTCGGTTGAACACTGAAGCTTTCTTT

d_gene: NA
abundance: NA
v_gene: TRBV7-9
j_gene: TRBJ1-2
CDR3aa: CASSLRQIDPGGYTF
CDR3nt: TGTGCCAGCAGCCTCCGACAGATCGACCCAGGAGGCTACACCTTC

d_gene: TRBD2
abundance: few
v_gene: TRBV7-4
j_gene: TRBJ2-7
CDR3aa: CASSPPGGPRLREQYF
CDR3nt: TGTGCCAGCAGCCCCCCGGGGGGTCCGAGGCTTCGTGAGCAGTACTTC

d_gene: TRBD2
abundance: few
v_gene: TRBV24-1
j_gene: TRBJ2-2
CDR3aa: CATSDLTSGAHTEGNTGELFF
CDR3nt: TGTGCCACCAGTGATTTAACCAGCGGGGCACACACCGAGGGGAACACCGGGGAGCTGTTTTTT

d_gene: NA
abundance: many
v_gene: TRBV7-8
j_gene: TRBJ2-7
CDR3aa: CASSLVGTAYEQYF
CDR3nt: TGTGCCAGCAGCTTAGTAGGCACCGCCTACGAGCAGTACTTC

d_gene: NA
abundance: NA
v_gene: TRBV6-6
j_gene: TRBJ1-5
CDR3aa: CASSSTPGEPQHF
CDR3nt: TGTGCCAGCAGTTCTACGCCGGGGGAGCCCCAGCATTTT

d_gene: TRBD2
abundance: NA
v_gene: TRBV10-2
j_gene: TRBJ2-1
CDR3aa: CASGLYSGGYNEQFF
CDR3nt: TGCGCCAGCGGCCTGTATAGCGGGGGCTACAATGAGCAGTTCTTC

d_gene: NA
abundance: NA
v_gene: TRBV3-1
j_gene: TRBJ2-7
CDR3aa: CASSRETGASYEQYF
CDR3nt: TGTGCCAGCAGCCGAGAGACGGGGGCGTCCTACGAGCAGTACTTC

d_gene: TRBD1
abundance: few
v_gene: TRBV5-6
j_gene: TRBJ1-1
CDR3aa: CASSRSYRGRQSAFF
CDR3nt: TGTGCCAGCAGCAGGAGTTACAGGGGGCGTCAGTCGGCTTTCTTT

d_gene: TRBD1
abundance: NA
v_gene: TRBV4-1
j_gene: TRBJ1-5
CDR3aa: CASSQPGRDRNNQPQHF
CDR3nt: TGCGCCAGCAGCCAACCTGGCCGGGACAGAAACAATCAGCCCCAGCATTTT

d_gene: NA
abundance: NA
v_gene: TRBV4-2
j_gene: TRBJ2-2
CDR3aa: CASSQDHSTPGELFF
CDR3nt: TGTGCCAGCAGCCAAGATCATTCTACCCCCGGGGAGCTGTTTTTT

d_gene: NA
abundance: NA
v_gene: TRBV12-3/TRBV12-4
j_gene: TRBJ1-3
CDR3aa: CASSLGPLNTIYF
CDR3nt: TGTGCCAGCAGTTTGGGTCCTCTAAACACCATATATTTT

d_gene: NA
abundance: few
v_gene: TRBV6-6
j_gene: TRBJ1-2
CDR3aa: CASSPRFGEVYNYGYTF
CDR3nt: TGTGCCAGCAGCCCCCGTTTCGGGGAGGTTTACAACTATGGCTACACCTTC